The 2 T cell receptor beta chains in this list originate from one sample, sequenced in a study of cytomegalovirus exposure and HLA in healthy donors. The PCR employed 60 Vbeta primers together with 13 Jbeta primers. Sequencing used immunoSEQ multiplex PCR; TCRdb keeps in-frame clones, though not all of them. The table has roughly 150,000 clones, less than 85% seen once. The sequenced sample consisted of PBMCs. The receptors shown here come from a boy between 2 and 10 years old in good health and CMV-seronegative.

CDR3 DNA sequence: TGTGCCAGCAGAGGACGGGGTGAAGCTTTCTTT. This encodes CASRGRGEAFF. This chain uses TRBV25-1 with TRBJ1-1; D gene uncertain. The CDR3 runs to 11 residues. Germline assignment: CDR1 MGHDK and CDR2 SYGVNS. V lost 6 bases and J 7 bases, leaving 9 bases between the germline ends.

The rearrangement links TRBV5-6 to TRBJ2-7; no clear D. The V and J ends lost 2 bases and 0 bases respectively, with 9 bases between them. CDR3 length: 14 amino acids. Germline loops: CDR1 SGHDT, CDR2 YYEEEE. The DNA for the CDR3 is TGTGCCAGCAGCTTCGGGTCCCTCTCCTACGAGCAGTACTTC. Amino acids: CASSFGSLSYEQYF. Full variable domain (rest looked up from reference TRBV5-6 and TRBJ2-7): DAGVTQSPTHLIKTRGQQVTLRCSPKSGHDTVSWYQQALGQGPQFIFQYYEEEERQRGNFPDRFSGHQFPNYSSELNVNALLLGDSALYLCASSFGSLSYEQYFGPGTRLTVT.